Sequencing of this TCR beta chain was carried out in a study of CD8 T cells in Susac syndrome. Random hexamers primed reverse transcription of about 0.45 to 1 ug RNA. TCRdb re-analysed the immunoSEQ multiplex PCR reads in MiXCR, keeping a single row per CDR3 protein. This sample yields under 200,000 distinct CDR3 sequences, of which approximately 95% are seen a single time; 0.1% to 0.15% belongs to the top ten. CDR3 length equals 15 residues. Per the germline V gene, CDR1 is MGHDK and CDR2 is SYGVNS. V was pared by 1 base and J by 9 bases, with 6 bases of the junction left unmatched. Blood CD8+ and CD4+ T cells underwent high-throughput TCR beta sequencing.

The sequence was collected from a human donor with Susac syndrome. Source material: CD4+ T cells from PBMCs. The chain recombines TRBV25-1 with TRBJ1-6; 7 bases agree with TRBD1. In DNA, the CDR3 is TGTGCCAGCAGTGAATCCGACAGGGTTGGTTCACCCCTCCACTTT. Amino acid sequence: CASSESDRVGSPLHF.